This T cell receptor beta chain was recorded in a study of blood T cells in healthy people across ages. A sample-barcoded 5' primer and a J-beta primer mix were used in a second PCR of about 6 to 11 cycles. A template-switch adaptor that had 12 random nucleotides put a tag on each cDNA molecule. TCRdb ran MiXCR on the 5' RACE reads and lists one entry per CDR3 protein. The data hold about 670,000 distinct CDR3 sequences, with around 52% observed a single time. The germline V and J ends were trimmed by 6 bases and 3 bases, with 12 bases remaining between them. CDR3 size: 14 residues. Sequenced: blood. This TCR was recovered from a woman aged 80 or over in good health. The J gene is TRBJ2-1, the V gene TRBV12-3 or TRBV12-4; no definite D call. CDR3 amino acids: CASRLRLDYNEQFF. CDR3 coding DNA: TGTGCCAGCAGACTCAGACTGGACTACAATGAGCAGTTCTTC.